This TCR beta chain is drawn from a study of identical twins. A word on this clonotype: The target antigen is unknown.

Notes on the study in general: Low generation-probability sequences were in excess among twin-shared out-of-frame alpha sequences.

TCRdb reanalysed the 5' RACE reads using MiXCR and keeps one entry per CDR3 protein. The profile shows about 250,000 distinct CDR3 sequences, roughly 8.7% of them singletons. This sample also appeared in a second study, on yellow fever vaccine responses in identical twins.

The clonotype comes from a woman between 18 and 29 years old in good health. Sequenced input: CD8+ T cells sorted from blood.

CDR3 region: CASSGLLEQYF. As DNA, the CDR3 is TGTGCCAGCAGCGGACTCCTAGAGCAGTACTTC. The chain recombines TRBV28 with TRBJ2-7, with a possible D match to TRBD2 (5 bases). This CDR3 contains 11 residues. Germline loops: CDR1 MDHEN, CDR2 SYDVKM. Trimming left V 6 bases short and J 7 bases short, with 10 bases between.